These T cell receptor beta chains were read from a single sample in a study of naive and memory T cell subsets. TCRdb used MiXCR to reprocess the UMI-ligation and nested PCR reads, holding one entry per CDR3 protein. The profile covers around 160,000 distinct CDR3 sequences, with about 20% appearing a single time and 0.11% taken by the ten largest. Sequenced input: naive CD4+ T cells from blood. These receptors came from a human donor in good health. Each CDR3 is given with its conserved first and last residue. D genes are given only for firm matches. Some rows have no size entry. The others give once, few or many, or a class for an expanded clone.

V	J	size	D	CDR3	DNA
TRBV7-9	TRBJ2-5	-	-	CASSLAGGAETQYF	TGTGCCAGCAGCTTAGCAGGGGGAGCAGAGACCCAGTACTTC
TRBV12-3/TRBV12-4	TRBJ2-3	many	-	CASSGRTSTDTQYF	TGTGCCAGCAGCGGACGTACTAGCACAGATACGCAGTATTTT
TRBV7-6	TRBJ2-3	few	-	CASSWDTYTDTQYF	TGTGCCAGCAGCTGGGACACTTACACAGATACGCAGTATTTT
TRBV7-9	TRBJ1-1	-	-	CASSLGPVNTEAFF	TGTGCCAGCAGCTTAGGGCCGGTGAACACTGAAGCTTTCTTT
TRBV7-6	TRBJ2-7	-	-	CASSLAGTGSYEQYF	TGTGCCAGCAGCCTAGCCGGGACGGGCTCCTACGAGCAGTACTTC
TRBV7-2	TRBJ2-5	few	-	CASSQPNQETQYF	TGTGCCAGCAGCCAACCCAACCAAGAGACCCAGTACTTC
TRBV4-2	TRBJ2-5	-	TRBD1	CASSLEGTGGRKTQYF	TGTGCCAGCAGCCTTGAGGGGACAGGGGGCAGAAAGACCCAGTACTTC
TRBV11-3	TRBJ2-7	many	TRBD2	CASSLGGGSSYEQYF	TGTGCCAGCAGCTTAGGCGGGGGTAGCTCCTACGAGCAGTACTTC
TRBV5-1	TRBJ2-7	-	TRBD2	CASSGSGRPSLEQYF	TGCGCCAGCAGCGGAAGCGGGAGGCCCTCCCTCGAGCAGTACTTC
TRBV12-3/TRBV12-4	TRBJ2-3	few	-	CASSIATDTQYF	TGTGCCAGCAGTATAGCAACAGATACGCAGTATTTT
TRBV6-2/TRBV6-3	TRBJ2-7	few	-	CASSLRWDGTYEQYF	TGTGCCAGCAGTTTACGGTGGGACGGAACCTACGAGCAGTACTTC
TRBV4-2	TRBJ2-3	few	-	CASSLEGESTDTQYF	TGTGCCAGCAGCCTCGAAGGGGAGAGTACAGATACGCAGTATTTT
TRBV28	TRBJ2-1	-	-	CASSSFIRSYNEQFF	TGTGCCAGCAGCTCCTTTATTCGGTCCTACAATGAGCAGTTCTTC
TRBV6-5	TRBJ2-1	-	TRBD1	CASSAPGQGSNEQFF	TGTGCCAGCAGTGCACCGGGACAGGGGAGCAATGAGCAGTTCTTC
TRBV27	TRBJ2-1	-	TRBD1	CASRRTGPSSYNEQFF	TGTGCCAGCCGACGGACAGGCCCTAGCTCCTACAATGAGCAGTTCTTC
TRBV7-9	TRBJ2-3	-	TRBD2	CASSLSLRVWLAGGNDTDTQYF	TGTGCCAGCAGCTTAAGTCTGCGTGTTTGGCTAGCGGGAGGTAACGACACAGATACGCAGTATTTT
TRBV18	TRBJ2-7	many	-	CASSPEGRRYEQYF	TGTGCCAGCTCACCGGAAGGTAGGCGCTACGAGCAGTACTTC
TRBV12-3/TRBV12-4	TRBJ2-1	many	-	CASSFFDEQFF	TGTGCCAGCAGTTTCTTCGATGAGCAGTTCTTC
TRBV2	TRBJ1-3	-	-	CASSEGLGNTIYF	TGTGCCAGCAGTGAGGGGTTGGGAAACACCATATATTTT
TRBV28	TRBJ2-1	few	-	CASSPANEQFF	TGTGCCAGCTCCCCGGCCAATGAGCAGTTCTTC
TRBV25-1	TRBJ2-7	few	TRBD2	CARYPGTSGRTNEQYF	TGTGCCAGGTACCCCGGGACTAGCGGGAGGACAAACGAGCAGTACTTC
TRBV3-1	TRBJ1-2	once	-	CASSHGRGQSGYGYTF	TGTGCCAGCAGCCATGGAAGAGGACAGTCTGGGTATGGCTACACCTTC
TRBV7-2	TRBJ2-2	-	TRBD2	CASSLLAGLLTGELFF	TGTGCCAGCAGCCTCCTAGCGGGACTCCTCACCGGGGAGCTGTTTTTT